Given below is one T cell receptor beta chain in context. Its specific antigen is unknown. No base qualities exist here, and no much larger clone lies one base off it. This entry comes from a study of chemoradiotherapy in HPV16-positive cancers (dated 2022 in TCRdb). Broadly, across the study: Candidate HPV-specific T-cell clones and common TCR motifs were defined through functional T-cell assays on cells from two HPV16-positive patients. The study asked whether T-cell immunity to the HPV oncoproteins E6 and E7 changes during chemoradiotherapy and whether this immunity affects survival. TCR repertoires from roughly 87 patients with HPV-related cancers were then used to track the candidate HPV-specific TCRs and motifs. Overall study results and their limits: Expansion of candidate HPV-specific clones and E7-related TCR motifs was observed in the tumor microenvironment during treatment, whereas no such expansion was observed for non-HPV-specific T cells. In HPV16-positive patients, expansion of HPV-responsive T cells during chemoradiotherapy was found to be associated with improved recurrence-free survival. Only two HPV16-positive patients were used to derive the functional definition of HPV-specific T cells, and the survival association was reported for HPV16-positive patients.

Receptor libraries were prepared by the immunoSEQ multiplex PCR assay. TCRdb obtained this table from immuneACCESS and retained in-frame rearrangements with V and J assigned. These tables miss some clones; where compared with another copy, unresolved V genes account for less than half of the shortfall, and the remainder is unexplained. Counted in this sample were around 24,000 clones; 87% of them appeared once. The ten largest clones represent 4.5% of the sample. Repertoires were sampled repeatedly over the course of chemoradiotherapy so that clonal expansion in the tumor microenvironment could be followed. V drops 2 bases and J drops 1 base, leaving 7 bases in between. From cysteine to phenylalanine, the CDR3 is 13 amino acids long. The retained sequence is limited to the CDR3, 39 bases, with the frame set at the first base. The germline V gene supplies CDR1 SGHRS and CDR2 YFSETQ.

This sequence uses TRBV5-1 and TRBJ2-7, with the identity of the D gene unclear. This TCR was recovered from a human donor with HPV-associated anogenital cancer. The input for sequencing was blood, taken from a patient who underwent chemoradiotherapy. This receptor carries the CDR3 CASSFTVSYEQYF. Read as DNA, the sequence is TGCGCCAGCAGCTTCACAGTTTCCTACGAGCAGTACTTC.